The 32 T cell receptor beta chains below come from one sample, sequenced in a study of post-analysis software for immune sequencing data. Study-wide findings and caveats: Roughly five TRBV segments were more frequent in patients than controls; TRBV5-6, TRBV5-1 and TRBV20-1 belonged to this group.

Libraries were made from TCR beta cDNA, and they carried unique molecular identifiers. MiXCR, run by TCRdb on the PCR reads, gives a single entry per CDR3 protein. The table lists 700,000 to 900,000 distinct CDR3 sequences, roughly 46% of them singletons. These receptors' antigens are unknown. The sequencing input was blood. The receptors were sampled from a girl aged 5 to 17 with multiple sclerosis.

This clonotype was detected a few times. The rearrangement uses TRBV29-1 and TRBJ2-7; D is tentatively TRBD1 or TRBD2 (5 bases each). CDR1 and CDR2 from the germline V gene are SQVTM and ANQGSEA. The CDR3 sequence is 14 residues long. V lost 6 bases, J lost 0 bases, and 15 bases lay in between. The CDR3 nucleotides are TGCAGCGTGGGGACGGGGTTCGGCTCCTACGAGCAGTACTTC. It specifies CSVGTGFGSYEQYF.

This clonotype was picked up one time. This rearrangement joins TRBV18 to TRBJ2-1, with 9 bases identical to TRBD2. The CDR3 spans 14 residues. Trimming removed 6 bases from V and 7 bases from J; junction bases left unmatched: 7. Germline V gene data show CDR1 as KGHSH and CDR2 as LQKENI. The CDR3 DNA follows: TGTGCCAGCTCGCTATCTAGCGGGATGAATGAGCAGTTCTTC. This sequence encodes CASSLSSGMNEQFF.

CDR3 loop: CASSYRGEPGTYEQYF. Written as DNA, the CDR3 is TGTGCCAGCAGTTACCGCGGAGAGCCAGGAACCTACGAGCAGTACTTC. The rearrangement uses TRBV6-2 or TRBV6-3 and TRBJ2-7; no reliable D call. There are 16 residues in the CDR3. Between the trimmed V and J ends, which lost 2 bases and 2 bases, there was a span of 16 bases. CDR1 is MNHEY, CDR2 SVGEGT, per germline.

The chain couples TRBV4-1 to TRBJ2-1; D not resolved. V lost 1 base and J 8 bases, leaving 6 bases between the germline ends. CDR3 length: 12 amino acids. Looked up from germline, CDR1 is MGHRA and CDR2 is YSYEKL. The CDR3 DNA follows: TGCGCCAGCAGCCAAGGTCAGTATGAGCAGTTCTTC. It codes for CASSQGQYEQFF.

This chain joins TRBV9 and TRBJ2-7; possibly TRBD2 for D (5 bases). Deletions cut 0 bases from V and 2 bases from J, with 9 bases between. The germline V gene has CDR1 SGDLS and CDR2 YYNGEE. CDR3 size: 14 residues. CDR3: CASSVEHGTYEQYF. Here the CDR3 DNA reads TGTGCCAGCAGCGTAGAACACGGGACCTACGAGCAGTACTTC.

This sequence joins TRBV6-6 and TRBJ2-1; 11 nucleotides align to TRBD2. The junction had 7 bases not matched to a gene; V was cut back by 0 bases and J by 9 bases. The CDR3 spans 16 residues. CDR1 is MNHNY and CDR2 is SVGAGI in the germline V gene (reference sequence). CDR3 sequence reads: CASSYSTSGRVSEQFF. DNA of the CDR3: TGTGCCAGCAGTTACTCAACTAGCGGGAGAGTTAGTGAGCAGTTCTTC.

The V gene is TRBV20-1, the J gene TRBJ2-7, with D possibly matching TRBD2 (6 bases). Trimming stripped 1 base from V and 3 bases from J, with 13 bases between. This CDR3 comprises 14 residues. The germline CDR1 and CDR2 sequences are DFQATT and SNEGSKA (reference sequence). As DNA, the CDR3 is TGCAGTGCTAGAGGTGAAGGACTATTCTACGAGCAGTACTTC. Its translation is CSARGEGLFYEQYF.

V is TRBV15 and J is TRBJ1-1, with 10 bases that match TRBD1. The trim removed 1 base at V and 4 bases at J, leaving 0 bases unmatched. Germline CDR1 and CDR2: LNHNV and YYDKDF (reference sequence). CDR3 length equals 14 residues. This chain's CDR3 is CATSRGTGGTEAFF. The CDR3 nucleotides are TGTGCCACCAGCAGAGGGACAGGGGGCACTGAAGCTTTCTTT. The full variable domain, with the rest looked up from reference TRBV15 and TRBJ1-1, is DAMVIQNPRYQVTQFGKPVTLSCSQTLNHNVMYWYQQKSSQAPKLLFHYYDKDFNNEADTPDNFQSRRPNTSFCFLDIRSPGLGDTAMYLCATSRGTGGTEAFFGQGTRLTVV.

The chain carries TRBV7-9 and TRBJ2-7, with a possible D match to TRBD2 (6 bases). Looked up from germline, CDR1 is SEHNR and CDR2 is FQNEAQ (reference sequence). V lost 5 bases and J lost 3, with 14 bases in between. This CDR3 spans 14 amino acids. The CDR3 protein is CASSPQGGDYEQYF. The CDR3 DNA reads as TGTGCCAGCAGCCCCCAAGGAGGGGACTACGAGCAGTACTTC.

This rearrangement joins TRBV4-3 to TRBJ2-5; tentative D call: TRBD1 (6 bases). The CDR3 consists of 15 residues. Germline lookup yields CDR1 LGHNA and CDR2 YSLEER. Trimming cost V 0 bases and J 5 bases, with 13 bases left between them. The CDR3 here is CASSQDWGHRETQYF. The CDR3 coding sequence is TGCGCCAGCAGCCAAGATTGGGGACATCGGGAGACCCAGTACTTC.

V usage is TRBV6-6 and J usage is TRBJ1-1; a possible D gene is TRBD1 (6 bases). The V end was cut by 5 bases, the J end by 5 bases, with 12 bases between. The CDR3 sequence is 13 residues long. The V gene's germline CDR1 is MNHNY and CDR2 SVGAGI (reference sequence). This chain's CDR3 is CASSAKGGTEAFF. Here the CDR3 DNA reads TGTGCCAGCAGTGCAAAGGGGGGAACTGAAGCTTTCTTT.

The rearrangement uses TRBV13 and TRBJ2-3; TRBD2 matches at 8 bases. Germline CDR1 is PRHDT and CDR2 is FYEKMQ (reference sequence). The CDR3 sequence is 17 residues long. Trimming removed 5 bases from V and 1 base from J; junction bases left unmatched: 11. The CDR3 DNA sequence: TGTGCCAGCAGCCCTAAAACAGCGGGAGACGGCACAGATACGCAGTATTTT. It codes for CASSPKTAGDGTDTQYF.

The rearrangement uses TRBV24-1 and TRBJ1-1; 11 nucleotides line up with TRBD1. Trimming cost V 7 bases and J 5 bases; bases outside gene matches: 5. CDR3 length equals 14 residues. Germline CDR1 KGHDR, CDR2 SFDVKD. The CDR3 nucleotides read TGTGCCACCAGATCGGGACAGGGGGAGACTGAAGCTTTCTTT. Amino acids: CATRSGQGETEAFF.

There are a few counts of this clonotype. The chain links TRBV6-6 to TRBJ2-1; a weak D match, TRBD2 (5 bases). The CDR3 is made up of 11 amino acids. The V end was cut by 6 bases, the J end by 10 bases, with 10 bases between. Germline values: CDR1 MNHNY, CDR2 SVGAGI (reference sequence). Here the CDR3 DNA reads TGTGCCAGCAGCTGGGGAGAAGAGCAGTTCTTC. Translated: CASSWGEEQFF.

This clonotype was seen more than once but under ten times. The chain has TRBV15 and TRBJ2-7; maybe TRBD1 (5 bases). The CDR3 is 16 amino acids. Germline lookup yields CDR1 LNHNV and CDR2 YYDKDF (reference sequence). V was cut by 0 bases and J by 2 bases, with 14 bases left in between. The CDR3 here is CATSRDSGHPTYEQYF. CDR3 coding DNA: TGTGCCACCAGCAGAGATTCAGGGCACCCCACCTACGAGCAGTACTTC.

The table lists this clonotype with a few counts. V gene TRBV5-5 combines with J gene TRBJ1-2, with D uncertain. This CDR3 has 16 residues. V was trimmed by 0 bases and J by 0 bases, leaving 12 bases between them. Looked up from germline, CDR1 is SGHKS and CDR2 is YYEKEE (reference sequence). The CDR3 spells CASSLDTAITNYGYTF. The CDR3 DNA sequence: TGTGCCAGCAGCTTGGACACAGCCATAACTAACTATGGCTACACCTTC.

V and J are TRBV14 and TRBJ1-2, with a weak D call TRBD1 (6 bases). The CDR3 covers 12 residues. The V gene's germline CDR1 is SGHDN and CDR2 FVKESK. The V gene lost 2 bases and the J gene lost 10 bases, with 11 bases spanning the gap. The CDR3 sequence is CASSQPSGDYTF. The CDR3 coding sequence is TGTGCCAGCAGCCAACCGTCAGGGGACTACACCTTC.

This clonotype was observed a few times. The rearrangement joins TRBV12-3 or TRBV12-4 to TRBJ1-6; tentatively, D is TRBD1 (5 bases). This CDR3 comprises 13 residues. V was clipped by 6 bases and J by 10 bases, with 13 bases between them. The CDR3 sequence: CASRPPGGSPLHF. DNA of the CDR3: TGTGCCAGCAGACCGCCTGGGGGGTCACCCCTCCACTTT.

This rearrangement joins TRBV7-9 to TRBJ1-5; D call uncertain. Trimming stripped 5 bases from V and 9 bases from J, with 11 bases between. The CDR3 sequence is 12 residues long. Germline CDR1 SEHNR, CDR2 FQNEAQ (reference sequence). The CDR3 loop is CASSLSSGPQHF. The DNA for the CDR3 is TGTGCCAGCAGCCTCTCGTCGGGGCCCCAGCATTTT.

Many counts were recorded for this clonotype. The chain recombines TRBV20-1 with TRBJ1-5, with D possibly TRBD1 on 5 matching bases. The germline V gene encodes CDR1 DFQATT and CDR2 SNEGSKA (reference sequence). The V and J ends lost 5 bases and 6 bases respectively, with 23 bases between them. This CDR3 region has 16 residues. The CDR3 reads CSAGPPGTRSGQPQHF. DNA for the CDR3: TGCAGTGCTGGACCCCCGGGGACCAGATCGGGTCAGCCCCAGCATTTT.

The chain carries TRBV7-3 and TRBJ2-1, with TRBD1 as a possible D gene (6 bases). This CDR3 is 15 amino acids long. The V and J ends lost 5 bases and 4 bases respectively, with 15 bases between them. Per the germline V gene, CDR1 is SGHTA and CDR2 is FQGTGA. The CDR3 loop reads CASSIEGVQYNEQFF. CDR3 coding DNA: TGTGCCAGCAGCATAGAGGGGGTACAATACAATGAGCAGTTCTTC.

CDR3 residues: CASSQDRGSYYGYTF. As DNA, the CDR3 is TGCGCCAGCAGCCAAGATCGGGGGAGTTACTATGGCTACACCTTC. The chain links TRBV4-3 to TRBJ1-2; TRBD1 is a possible D gene (5 bases). V was clipped by 0 bases and J by 3 bases, with 11 bases between them. The CDR3 runs 15 residues. CDR1 is LGHNA, CDR2 YSLEER, per germline.

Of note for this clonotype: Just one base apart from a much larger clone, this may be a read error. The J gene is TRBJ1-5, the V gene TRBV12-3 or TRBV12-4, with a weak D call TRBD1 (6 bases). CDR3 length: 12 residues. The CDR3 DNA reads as TGTACCAGCAGGGGTAGCAATCAGCCCCAGCATTTT. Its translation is CTSRGSNQPQHF.

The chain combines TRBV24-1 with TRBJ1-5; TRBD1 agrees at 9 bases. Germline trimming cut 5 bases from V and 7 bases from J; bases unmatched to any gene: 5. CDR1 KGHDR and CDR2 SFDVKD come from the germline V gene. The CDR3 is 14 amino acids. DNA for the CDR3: TGTGCCACCAGTGGCCCGGGACAGGGACAGCCCCAGCATTTT. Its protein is CATSGPGQGQPQHF.

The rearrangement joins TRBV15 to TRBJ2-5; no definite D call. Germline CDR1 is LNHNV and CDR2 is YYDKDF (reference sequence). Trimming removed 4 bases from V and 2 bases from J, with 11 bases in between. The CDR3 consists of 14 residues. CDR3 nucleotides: TGTGCCACCAGCACTTGGGCGGAACAAGAGACCCAGTACTTC. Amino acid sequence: CATSTWAEQETQYF.

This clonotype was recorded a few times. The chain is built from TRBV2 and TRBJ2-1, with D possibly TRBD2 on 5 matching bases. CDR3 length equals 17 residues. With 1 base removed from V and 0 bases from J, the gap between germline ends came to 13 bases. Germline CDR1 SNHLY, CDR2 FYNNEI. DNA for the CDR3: TGTGCCAGCAGTGAAGGACCGGGGTCTAGCTCCTACAATGAGCAGTTCTTC. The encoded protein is CASSEGPGSSSYNEQFF. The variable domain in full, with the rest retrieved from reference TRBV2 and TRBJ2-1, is EPEVTQTPSHQVTQMGQEVILRCVPISNHLYFYWYRQILGQKVEFLVSFYNNEISEKSEIFDDQFSVERPDGSNFTLKIRSTKLEDSAMYFCASSEGPGSSSYNEQFFGPGTRLTVL.

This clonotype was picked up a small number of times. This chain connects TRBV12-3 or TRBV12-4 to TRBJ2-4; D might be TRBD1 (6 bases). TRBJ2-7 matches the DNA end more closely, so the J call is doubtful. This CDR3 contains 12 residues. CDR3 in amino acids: CASSWTEGEQYF. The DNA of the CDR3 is TGTGCCAGCAGCTGGACAGAGGGCGAGCAGTACTTC.

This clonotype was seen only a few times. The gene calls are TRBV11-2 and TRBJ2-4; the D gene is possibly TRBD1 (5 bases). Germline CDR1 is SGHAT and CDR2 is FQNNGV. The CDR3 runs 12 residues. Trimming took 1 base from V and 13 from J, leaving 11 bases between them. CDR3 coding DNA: TGTGCCAGCAGCTTAGCGCAGGGATCGCAGTACTTC. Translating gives CASSLAQGSQYF.

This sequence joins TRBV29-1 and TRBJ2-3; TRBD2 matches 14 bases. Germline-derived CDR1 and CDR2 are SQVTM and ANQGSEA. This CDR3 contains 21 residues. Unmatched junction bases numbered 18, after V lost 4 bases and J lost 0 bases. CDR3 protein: CSVVGTPLTSGRESSTDTQYF. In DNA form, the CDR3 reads TGCAGCGTTGTCGGAACGCCCTTGACTAGCGGGAGGGAGTCTAGCACAGATACGCAGTATTTT.

The CDR3 coding sequence is TGTGCCAGCAGCTTAGTGGGGACCGCCTACGAGCAGTACTTC. It codes for CASSLVGTAYEQYF. The chain couples TRBV7-9 to TRBJ2-7; D tentatively fits TRBD1 or TRBD2 (5 bases each). The CDR3 runs to 14 residues. V dropped 1 base and J dropped 2 bases, with 9 bases sitting between them. The germline CDR1 and CDR2 sequences are SEHNR and FQNEAQ (reference sequence).

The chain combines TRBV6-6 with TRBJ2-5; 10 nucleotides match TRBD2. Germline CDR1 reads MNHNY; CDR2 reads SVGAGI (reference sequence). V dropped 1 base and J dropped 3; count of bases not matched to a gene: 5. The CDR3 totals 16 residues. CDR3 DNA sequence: TGTGCCAGCAGTTACTGGACCGGGACTAGCGAAGAGACCCAGTACTTC. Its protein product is CASSYWTGTSEETQYF.

The CDR3 loop reads CASRRTGKETQYF. CDR3 sequence (DNA): TGTGCCAGCAGAAGGACAGGAAAAGAGACCCAGTACTTC. This rearrangement joins TRBV6-2 or TRBV6-3 to TRBJ2-5; TRBD1 matches at 7 bases. In germline, CDR1 is MNHEY, CDR2 SVGEGT. The CDR3 is 13 residues long. The trim removed 6 bases at V and 3 bases at J, leaving 4 bases unmatched.